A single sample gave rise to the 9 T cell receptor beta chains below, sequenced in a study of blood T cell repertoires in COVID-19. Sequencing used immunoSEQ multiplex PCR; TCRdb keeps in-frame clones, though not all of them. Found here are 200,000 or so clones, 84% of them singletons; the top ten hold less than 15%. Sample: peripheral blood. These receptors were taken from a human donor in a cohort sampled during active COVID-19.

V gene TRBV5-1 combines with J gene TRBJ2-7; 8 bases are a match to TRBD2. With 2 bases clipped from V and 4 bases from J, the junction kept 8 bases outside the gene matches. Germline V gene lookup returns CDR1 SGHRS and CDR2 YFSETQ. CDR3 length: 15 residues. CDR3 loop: CASSFDGGRSYEQYF. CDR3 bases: TGCGCCAGCAGCTTTGATGGCGGGAGGTCGTACGAGCAGTACTTC. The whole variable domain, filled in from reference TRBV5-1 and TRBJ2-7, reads KAGVTQTPRYLIKTRGQQVTLSCSPISGHRSVSWYQQTPGQGLQFLFEYFSETQRNKGNFPGRFSGRQFSNSRSEMNVSTLELGDSALYLCASSFDGGRSYEQYFGPGTRLTVT.

CDR3 sequence reads: CATSDLSTGGLETQYF. The CDR3 nucleotides read TGTGCCACCAGTGATTTGTCAACAGGGGGCCTAGAGACCCAGTACTTC. The rearrangement joins TRBV24-1 to TRBJ2-5; TRBD1 agrees at 9 bases. The ends lost 0 bases at V and 4 bases at J; junction bases unmatched: 5. Germline CDR1 KGHDR, CDR2 SFDVKD. This CDR3 is 16 amino acids long.

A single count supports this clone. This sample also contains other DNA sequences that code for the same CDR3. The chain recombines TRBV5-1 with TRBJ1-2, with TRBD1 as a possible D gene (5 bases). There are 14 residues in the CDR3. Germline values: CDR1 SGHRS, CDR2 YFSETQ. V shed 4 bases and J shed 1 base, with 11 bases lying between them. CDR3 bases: TGCGCCAGCAGCCCCGGGGGAGGTAACTATGGCTACACCTTC. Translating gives CASSPGGGNYGYTF.

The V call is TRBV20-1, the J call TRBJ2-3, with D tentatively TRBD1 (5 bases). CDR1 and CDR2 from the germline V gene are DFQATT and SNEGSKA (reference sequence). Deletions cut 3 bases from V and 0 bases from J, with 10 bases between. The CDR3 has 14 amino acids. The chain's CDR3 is CSASRRVSTDTQYF. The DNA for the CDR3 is TGCAGTGCTAGTCGCAGGGTGAGCACAGATACGCAGTATTTT.

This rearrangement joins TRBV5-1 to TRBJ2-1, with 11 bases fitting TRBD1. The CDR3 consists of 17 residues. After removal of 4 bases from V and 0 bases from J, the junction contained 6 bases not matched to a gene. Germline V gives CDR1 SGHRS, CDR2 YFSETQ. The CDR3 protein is CASSIGTGGPSYNEQFF. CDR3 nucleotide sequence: TGCGCCAGCAGCATAGGGACAGGGGGGCCCTCCTACAATGAGCAGTTCTTC.

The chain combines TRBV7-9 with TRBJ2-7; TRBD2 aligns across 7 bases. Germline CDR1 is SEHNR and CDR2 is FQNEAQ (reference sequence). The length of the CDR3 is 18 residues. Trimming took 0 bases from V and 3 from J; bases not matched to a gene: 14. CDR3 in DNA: TGTGCCAGCAGCTTAGCAAGATCCCCCGGGACTACTAACTACGAGCAGTACTTC. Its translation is CASSLARSPGTTNYEQYF.

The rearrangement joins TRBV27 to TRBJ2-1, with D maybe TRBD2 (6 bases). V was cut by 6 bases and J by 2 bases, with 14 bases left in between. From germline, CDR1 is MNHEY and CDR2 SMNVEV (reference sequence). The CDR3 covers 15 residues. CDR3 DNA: TGTGCCAGCAGCTTGCGGGCGGGGCCCTACAATGAGCAGTTCTTC. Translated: CASSLRAGPYNEQFF.

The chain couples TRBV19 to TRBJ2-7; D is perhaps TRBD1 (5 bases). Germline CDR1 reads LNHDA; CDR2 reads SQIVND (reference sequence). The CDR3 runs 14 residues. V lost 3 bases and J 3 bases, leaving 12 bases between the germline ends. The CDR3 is CASSMGQGYYEQYF. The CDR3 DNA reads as TGTGCCAGTAGTATGGGCCAGGGATACTACGAGCAGTACTTC.

CDR3 residues: CASSSAPGQGRTGELFF. CDR3 bases: TGCGCCAGCAGCTCCGCCCCCGGACAGGGAAGAACCGGGGAGCTGTTTTTT. V is TRBV5-1 and J is TRBJ2-2, with 8 positions matching TRBD1. Germline V gives CDR1 SGHRS, CDR2 YFSETQ. Losses at the gene ends were 3 bases for V and 5 bases for J; bases not matched to a gene: 12. The CDR3 contains 17 residues.